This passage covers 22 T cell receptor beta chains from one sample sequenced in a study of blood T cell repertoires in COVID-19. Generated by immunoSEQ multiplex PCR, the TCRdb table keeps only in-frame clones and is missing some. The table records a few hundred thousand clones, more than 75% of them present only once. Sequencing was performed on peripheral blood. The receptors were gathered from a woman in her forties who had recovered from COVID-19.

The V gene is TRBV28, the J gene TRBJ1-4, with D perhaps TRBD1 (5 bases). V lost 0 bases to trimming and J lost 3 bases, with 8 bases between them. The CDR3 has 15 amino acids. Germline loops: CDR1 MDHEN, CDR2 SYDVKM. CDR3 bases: TGTGCCAGCAGTTTATGGGGGACTCCTAATGAAAAACTGTTTTTT. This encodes CASSLWGTPNEKLFF. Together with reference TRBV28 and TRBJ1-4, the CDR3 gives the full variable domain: DVKVTQSSRYLVKRTGEKVFLECVQDMDHENMFWYRQDPGLGLRLIYFSYDVKMKEKGDIPEGYSVSREKKERFSLILESASTNQTSMYLCASSLWGTPNEKLFFGSGTQLSVL.

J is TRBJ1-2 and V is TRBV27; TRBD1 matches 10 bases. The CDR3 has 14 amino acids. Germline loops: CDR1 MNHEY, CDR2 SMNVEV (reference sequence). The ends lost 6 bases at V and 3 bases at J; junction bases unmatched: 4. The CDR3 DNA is TGTGCCAGCAGGGGACAGGGGATTGACTATGGCTACACCTTC. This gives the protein CASRGQGIDYGYTF.

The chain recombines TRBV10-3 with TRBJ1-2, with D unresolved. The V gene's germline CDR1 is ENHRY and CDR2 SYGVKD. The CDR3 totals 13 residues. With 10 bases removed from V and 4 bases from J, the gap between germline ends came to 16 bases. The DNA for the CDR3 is TGTGCCACTACTGTCACAGTGGCCTATGGCTACACCTTC. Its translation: CATTVTVAYGYTF.

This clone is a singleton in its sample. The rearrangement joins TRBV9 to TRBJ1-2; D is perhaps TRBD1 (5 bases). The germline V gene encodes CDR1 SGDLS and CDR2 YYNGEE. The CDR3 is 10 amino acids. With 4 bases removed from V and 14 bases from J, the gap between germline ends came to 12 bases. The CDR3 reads CASSPHRTTF. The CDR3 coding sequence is TGTGCCAGCAGCCCCCACAGGACGACCTTC.

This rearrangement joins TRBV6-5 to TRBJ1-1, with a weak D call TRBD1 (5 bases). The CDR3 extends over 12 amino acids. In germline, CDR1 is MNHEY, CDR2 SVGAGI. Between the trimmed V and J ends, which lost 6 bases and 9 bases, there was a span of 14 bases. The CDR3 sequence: CASSYRGSKAFF. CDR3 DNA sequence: TGTGCCAGCAGCTACCGGGGGTCGAAAGCTTTCTTT.

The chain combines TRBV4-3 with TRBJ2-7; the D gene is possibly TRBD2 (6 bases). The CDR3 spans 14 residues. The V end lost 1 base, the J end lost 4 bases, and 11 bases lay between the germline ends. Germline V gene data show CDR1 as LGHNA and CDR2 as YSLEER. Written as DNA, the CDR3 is TGCGCCAGCAGCCAAGGGCAGGCGGGGTACGAGCAGTACTTC. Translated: CASSQGQAGYEQYF.

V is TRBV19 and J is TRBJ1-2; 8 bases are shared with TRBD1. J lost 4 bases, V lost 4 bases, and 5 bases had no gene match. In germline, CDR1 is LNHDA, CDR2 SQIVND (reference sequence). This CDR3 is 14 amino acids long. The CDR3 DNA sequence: TGTGCCAGTAGTAGACAGGGGACTCTCTATGGCTACACCTTC. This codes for CASSRQGTLYGYTF.

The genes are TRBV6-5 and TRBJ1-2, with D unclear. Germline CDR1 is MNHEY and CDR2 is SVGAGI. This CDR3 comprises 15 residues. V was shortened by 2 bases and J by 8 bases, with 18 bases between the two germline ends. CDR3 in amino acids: CASSYQELSAGGYTF. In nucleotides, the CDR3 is TGTGCCAGCAGTTACCAGGAATTATCCGCTGGGGGCTACACCTTC.

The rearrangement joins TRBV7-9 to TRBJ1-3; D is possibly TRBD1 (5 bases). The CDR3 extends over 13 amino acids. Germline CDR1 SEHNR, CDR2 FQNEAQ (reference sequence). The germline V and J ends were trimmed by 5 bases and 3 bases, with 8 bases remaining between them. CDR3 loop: CASSPGGGNTIYF. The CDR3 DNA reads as TGTGCCAGCAGCCCGGGGGGTGGAAACACCATATATTTT.

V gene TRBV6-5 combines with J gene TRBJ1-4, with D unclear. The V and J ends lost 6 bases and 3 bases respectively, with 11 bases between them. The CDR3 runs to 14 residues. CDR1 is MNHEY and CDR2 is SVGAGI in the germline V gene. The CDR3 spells CASSRGWANEKLFF. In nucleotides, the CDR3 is TGTGCCAGCAGCCGAGGGTGGGCTAATGAAAAACTGTTTTTT.

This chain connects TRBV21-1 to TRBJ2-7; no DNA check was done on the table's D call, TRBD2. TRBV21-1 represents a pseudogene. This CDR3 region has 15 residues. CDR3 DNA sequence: TGTGCCAGCCCCCCGGGACTAGCGGGAATCGGCGAGCAGTACGTC. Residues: CASPPGLAGIGEQYV.

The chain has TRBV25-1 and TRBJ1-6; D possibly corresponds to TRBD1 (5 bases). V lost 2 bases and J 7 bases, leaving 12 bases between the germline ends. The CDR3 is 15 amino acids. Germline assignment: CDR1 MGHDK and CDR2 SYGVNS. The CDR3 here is CASSEPGLGNSPLHF. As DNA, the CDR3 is TGTGCCAGCAGTGAACCAGGGTTAGGAAATTCACCCCTCCACTTT.

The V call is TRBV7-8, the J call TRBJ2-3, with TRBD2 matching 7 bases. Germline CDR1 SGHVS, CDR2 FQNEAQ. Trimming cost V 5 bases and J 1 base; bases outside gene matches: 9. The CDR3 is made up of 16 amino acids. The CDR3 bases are TGTGCCAGCAGCCCGTGGTGGGAGGGTGGCACAGATACGCAGTATTTT. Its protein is CASSPWWEGGTDTQYF.

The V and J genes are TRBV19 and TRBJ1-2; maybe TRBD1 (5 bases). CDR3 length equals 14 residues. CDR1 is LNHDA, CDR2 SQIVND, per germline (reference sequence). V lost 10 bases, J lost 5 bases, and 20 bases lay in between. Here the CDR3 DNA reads TGTGCCACCTCCCCAGGGCTGGCCGGTTATGGCTACACCTTC. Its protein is CATSPGLAGYGYTF. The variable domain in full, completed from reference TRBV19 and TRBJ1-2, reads DGGITQSPKYLFRKEGQNVTLSCEQNLNHDAMYWYRQDPGQGLRLIYYSQIVNDFQKGDIAEGYSVSREKKESFPLTVTSAQKNPTAFYLCATSPGLAGYGYTFGSGTRLTVV.

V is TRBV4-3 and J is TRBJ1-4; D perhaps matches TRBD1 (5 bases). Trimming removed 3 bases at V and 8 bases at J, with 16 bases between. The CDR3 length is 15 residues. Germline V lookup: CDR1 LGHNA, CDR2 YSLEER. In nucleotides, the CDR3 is TGCGCCAGCAGCCAGGTTTCGGGGGTGGGGGAAAAACTGTTTTTT. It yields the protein CASSQVSGVGEKLFF.

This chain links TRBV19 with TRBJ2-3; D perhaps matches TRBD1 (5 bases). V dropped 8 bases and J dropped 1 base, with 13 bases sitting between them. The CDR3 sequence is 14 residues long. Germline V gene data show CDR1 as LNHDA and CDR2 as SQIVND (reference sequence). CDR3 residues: CASAKGVGTDTQYF. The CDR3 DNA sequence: TGTGCCAGTGCAAAAGGGGTTGGCACAGATACGCAGTATTTT.

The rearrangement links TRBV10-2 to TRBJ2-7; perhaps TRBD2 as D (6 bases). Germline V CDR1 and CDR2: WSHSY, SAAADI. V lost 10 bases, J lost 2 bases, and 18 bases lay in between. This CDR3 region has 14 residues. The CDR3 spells CATALGGIAYEQYV. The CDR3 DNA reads TGCGCCACCGCCCTGGGCGGGATCGCCTACGAGCAGTACGTC.

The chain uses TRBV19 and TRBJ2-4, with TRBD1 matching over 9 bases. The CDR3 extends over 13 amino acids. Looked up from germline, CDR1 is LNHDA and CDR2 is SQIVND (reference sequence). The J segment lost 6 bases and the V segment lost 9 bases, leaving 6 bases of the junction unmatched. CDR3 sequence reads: CASRGQGGNIQYF. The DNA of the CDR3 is TGTGCCAGCCGGGGACAGGGAGGAAACATTCAGTACTTC.

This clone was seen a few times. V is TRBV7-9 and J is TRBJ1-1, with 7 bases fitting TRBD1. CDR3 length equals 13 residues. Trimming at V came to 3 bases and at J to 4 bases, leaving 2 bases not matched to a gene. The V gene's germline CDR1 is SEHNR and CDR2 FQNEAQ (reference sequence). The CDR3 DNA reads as TGTGCCAGCAGCTTCGGGACAGTCACTGAAGCTTTCTTT. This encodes CASSFGTVTEAFF.

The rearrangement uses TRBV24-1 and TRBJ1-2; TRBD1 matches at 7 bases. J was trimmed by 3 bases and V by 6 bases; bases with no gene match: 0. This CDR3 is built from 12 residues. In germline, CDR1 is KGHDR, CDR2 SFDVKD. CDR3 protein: CATSTGDYGYTF. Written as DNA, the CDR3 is TGTGCCACCAGTACAGGGGACTATGGCTACACCTTC.

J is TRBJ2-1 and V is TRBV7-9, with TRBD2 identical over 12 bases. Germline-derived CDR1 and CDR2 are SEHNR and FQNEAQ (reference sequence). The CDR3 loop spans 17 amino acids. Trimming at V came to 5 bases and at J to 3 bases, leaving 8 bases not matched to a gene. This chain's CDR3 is CASSGRLAGVLYNEQFF. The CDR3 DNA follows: TGTGCCAGCAGCGGACGACTAGCGGGAGTCCTCTACAATGAGCAGTTCTTC.

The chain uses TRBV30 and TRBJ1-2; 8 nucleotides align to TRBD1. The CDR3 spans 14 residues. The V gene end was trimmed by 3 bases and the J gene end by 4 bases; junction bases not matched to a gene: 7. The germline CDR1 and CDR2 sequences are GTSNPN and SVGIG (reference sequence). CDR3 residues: CAWRTTGVGYGYTF. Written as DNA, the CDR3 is TGTGCCTGGAGGACGACAGGGGTCGGCTATGGCTACACCTTC.